This TCR beta chain is drawn from a study of blood T cell repertoires in COVID-19. Study context: T cells, B-cell-depleted T cells, or PBMCs supplied cDNA or gDNA.

This clone occurred once. Repertoires were generated with immunoSEQ multiplex PCR, while TCRdb's copy carries only in-frame clones and drops some. The top ten hold 8.5% to 9% of the sample, which has roughly 40,000 clones, about 80% seen once. The CDR3 loop spans 15 amino acids. Germline assignment: CDR1 MNHEY and CDR2 SVGAGI. Trimming pared 0 bases from V and 11 bases from J, leaving 17 bases between. The receptor was derived from a man between 65 and 85 years old with active or convalescent COVID-19. This chain links TRBV6-5 with TRBJ1-5; D is unclear. The sample comprised peripheral blood. The CDR3 sequence is CASSYSTGVSSAQHF. The CDR3 region has the DNA TGTGCCAGCAGTTACTCGACCGGAGTCTCTTCAGCCCAGCATTTT.